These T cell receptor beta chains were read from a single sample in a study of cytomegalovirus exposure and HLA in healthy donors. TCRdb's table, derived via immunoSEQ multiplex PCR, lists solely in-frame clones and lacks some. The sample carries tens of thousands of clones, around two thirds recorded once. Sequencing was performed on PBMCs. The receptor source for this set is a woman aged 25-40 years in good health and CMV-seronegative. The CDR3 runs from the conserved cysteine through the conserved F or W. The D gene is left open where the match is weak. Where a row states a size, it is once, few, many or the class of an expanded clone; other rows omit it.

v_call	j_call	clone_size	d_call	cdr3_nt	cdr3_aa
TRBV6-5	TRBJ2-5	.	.	TGTGCCAGCAGTTACCGGTGGCAGGGTAAACAAGAGACCCAGTACTTC	CASSYRWQGKQETQYF
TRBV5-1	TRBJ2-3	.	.	TGCGCCAGCAGCCAATGGAGGACTAGCACAGATACGCAGTATTTT	CASSQWRTSTDTQYF
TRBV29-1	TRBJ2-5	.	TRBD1	TGCAGCGTTGAAACCGGGACAGTGAGTTCGGAGACCCAGTACTTC	CSVETGTVSSETQYF
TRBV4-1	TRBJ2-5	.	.	TGCGCCAGCAGCCAAGATGGCAAGGGGACAAACCAAGAGACCCAGTACTTC	CASSQDGKGTNQETQYF
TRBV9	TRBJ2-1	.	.	TGTGCCAGCAGCGTAGGAAGCGAGCAGTTCTTC	CASSVGSEQFF
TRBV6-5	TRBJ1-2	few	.	TGTGCCAGCAGTGGCGGGCCAGTAGGCTACACCTTC	CASSGGPVGYTF
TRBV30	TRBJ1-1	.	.	TGTGCCTGGAGTGTACTAGGACAGCTGAACACTGAAGCTTTCTTT	CAWSVLGQLNTEAFF
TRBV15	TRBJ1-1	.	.	TGTGCCACCAGCAGAGGAGGGTTACTGAACACTGAAGCTTTCTTT	CATSRGGLLNTEAFF
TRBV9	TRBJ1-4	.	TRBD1	TGTGCCAGCAGCGCTTCGACAGGGAATAATGAAAAACTGTTTTTT	CASSASTGNNEKLFF
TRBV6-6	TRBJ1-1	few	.	TGTGCCAGCAGTTACTCGATCGCAGGGGTCGGCGCTGAAGCTTTCTTT	CASSYSIAGVGAEAFF
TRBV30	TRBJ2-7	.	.	TGTGCCTGGAGTGGATCGCGCTACGAGCAGTACTTC	CAWSGSRYEQYF
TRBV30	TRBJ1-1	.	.	TGTGCCTGGACCTCACAGGGTGGCACTGAAGCTTTCTTT	CAWTSQGGTEAFF
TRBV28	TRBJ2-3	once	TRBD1	TGTGCCAGCACCAAGCACCGGGACAGGGACACAGATACGCAGTATTTT	CASTKHRDRDTDTQYF
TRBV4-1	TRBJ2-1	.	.	TGCGCCAGCAGCCAAGGCAACTTACTACGGAGGGTGTGGGAGCAGTTCTTC	CASSQGNLLRRVWEQFF
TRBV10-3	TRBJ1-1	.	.	TGTGCCATCAGTTTCCAGGGGAACACTGAAGCTTTCTTT	CAISFQGNTEAFF
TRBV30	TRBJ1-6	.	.	TGTGCCTGGAGTGTAGGGCAGGGGAGTGATTCACCCCTCCACTTT	CAWSVGQGSDSPLHF
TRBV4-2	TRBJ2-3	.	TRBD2	TGTGCCAGCAGCCAAAACCTGGGACTAGCGGGAGATACGCAGTATTTT	CASSQNLGLAGDTQYF
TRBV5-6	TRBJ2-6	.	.	TGTGCCAGCAGCTTCAGGGGATCTGGGGCCAACGTCCTGACTTTC	CASSFRGSGANVLTF
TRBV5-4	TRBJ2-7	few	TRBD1	TGTGCCAGCAGGGACGGACAGGGGAGCTACGAGCAGTACTTC	CASRDGQGSYEQYF
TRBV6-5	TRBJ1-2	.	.	TGTGCCAGCAGTTCTCGGCCGAGGGTCTCCTATGGCTACACCTTC	CASSSRPRVSYGYTF
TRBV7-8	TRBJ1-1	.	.	TGTGCCAGCAGCTTAGAAGGCGGGACTGAAGCTTTCTTT	CASSLEGGTEAFF
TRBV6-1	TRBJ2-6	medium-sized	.	TGTGCCAGCAGTGCAGGCTCTGGGGCCAACGTCCTGACTTTC	CASSAGSGANVLTF
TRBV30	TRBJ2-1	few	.	TGTGCCTGGGGATACAGGGTTGTAGAGCAGTTCTTC	CAWGYRVVEQFF
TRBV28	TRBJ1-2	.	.	TGTGCCAGCAGTAGGGGCTATAACTATGGCTACACCTTC	CASSRGYNYGYTF
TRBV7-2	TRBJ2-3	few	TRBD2	TGTGCCAGCAGCTTAGTTGCGGGGGGCCAGGGTGATACGCAGTATTTT	CASSLVAGGQGDTQYF
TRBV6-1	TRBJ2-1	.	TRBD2	TGTGCCAGTGGGGGGGGATTTGATGAGCAGTTCTTC	CASGGGFDEQFF
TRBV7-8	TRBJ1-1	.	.	TGTGCCAGCAGCTTAGGTGAGGGTGAGGCTTTCTTT	CASSLGEGEAFF
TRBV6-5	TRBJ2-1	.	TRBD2	TGTGCCAGCACGGGGGGGAGCCTCTCCAATGAGCAGTTCTTC	CASTGGSLSNEQFF
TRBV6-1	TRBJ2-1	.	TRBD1	TGTGCCAGCAGTGGTCGGGGACAGGGGTCCAGCAATGAGCAGTTCTTC	CASSGRGQGSSNEQFF
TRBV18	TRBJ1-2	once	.	TGTGCCAGCTCACGTTCCCTCTATGGCTACACCTTC	CASSRSLYGYTF
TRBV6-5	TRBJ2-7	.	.	TGTGCCAGCAGTTACGCCTACAGGGCCCACGAGCAGTACTTC	CASSYAYRAHEQYF
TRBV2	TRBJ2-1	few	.	TGTGCCAGTTCGGCGGGGGCCCTTGGGAACAATGAGCAGTTCTTC	CASSAGALGNNEQFF
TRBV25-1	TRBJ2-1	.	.	TGTGCCAGCAGTGAATTTGTAGTGTACGAGCAGTTCTTC	CASSEFVVYEQFF
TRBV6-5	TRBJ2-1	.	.	TGTGCCAGCGGGCGGGAAGCTTTGGATGAGCAGTTCTTC	CASGREALDEQFF
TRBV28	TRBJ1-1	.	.	TGTGCCAGCAGTCGAACAGGGTCTACTGAAGCTTTCTTT	CASSRTGSTEAFF
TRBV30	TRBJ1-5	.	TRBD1	TGTGCCTGGAGTCATCCGGGACAGGACAATCAGCCCCAGCATTTT	CAWSHPGQDNQPQHF
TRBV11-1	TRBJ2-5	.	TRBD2	TGTGCCAGCATCAAAGGGACTAGCGGGCACCAAGAGACCCAGTACTTC	CASIKGTSGHQETQYF